A selection of T cell receptor beta chains follows, all from one sample in a study of cytomegalovirus exposure and HLA in healthy donors. Method: immunoSEQ multiplex PCR; TCRdb's copy keeps in-frame clones and lacks some. The sample has 110,000 or so clones; 74% are singletons. Sequencing was performed on PBMCs. Receptors originate from a woman in her 50s in good health and CMV-seropositive. Each CDR3 is given with its conserved first and last residue. A D gene is named only where the DNA matches it firmly. The size field is filled for only some rows; it gives once, few, many or a size class.

clone_size	d_call	j_call	v_call	cdr3_nt	cdr3_aa
NA	NA	TRBJ2-4	TRBV20-1	TGCAGTGCTAGTCTCGAAAACATTCAGTACTTC	CSASLENIQYF
NA	NA	TRBJ1-1	TRBV18	TGTGCCAGCTCACTACAGGAGAACACTGAAGCTTTCTTT	CASSLQENTEAFF
NA	NA	TRBJ1-1	TRBV19	TGTGCCAGTAGTATAGCGACAGTTAGACGAGACACTGAAGCTTTCTTT	CASSIATVRRDTEAFF
few	NA	TRBJ1-1	TRBV10-3	TGTGCCATCAGTGGTACGGGGAACACTGAAGCTTTCTTT	CAISGTGNTEAFF
NA	NA	TRBJ1-1	TRBV25-1	TGTGCCAGCAGTGAATATATAGGAGGCCTGGGGAACACTGAAGCTTTCTTT	CASSEYIGGLGNTEAFF
NA	NA	TRBJ2-1	TRBV11-3	TGTGCCAGCAGCTTAGACAGATATGAGCAGTTCTTC	CASSLDRYEQFF
NA	TRBD1	TRBJ1-1	TRBV10-3	TGTGCCGTCTCCACGGGAGGACAGGGGAACACTGAAGCTTTCTTT	CAVSTGGQGNTEAFF
NA	TRBD2	TRBJ2-1	TRBV30	TGTGCCTGGGGGCCGGGACTAAGCTCCTACAATGAGCAGTTCTTC	CAWGPGLSSYNEQFF
NA	NA	TRBJ1-2	TRBV4-3	TGCGCCAGCAGCCAAACCCAGGGTAATGGCTACACCTTC	CASSQTQGNGYTF
NA	TRBD1	TRBJ1-1	TRBV30	TGTGCCTGGAGTGTGGGACAGGGGGGCAAAGCTTTCTTT	CAWSVGQGGKAFF
NA	NA	TRBJ1-1	TRBV30	TGTGCCTGGAGTTTTACAGAGAACACTGAAGCTTTCTTT	CAWSFTENTEAFF
NA	TRBD1	TRBJ1-4	TRBV28	TGTGCCAGCAGTTTAAGGACAGGGCTGGGGAAACTGTTTTTT	CASSLRTGLGKLFF
NA	TRBD1	TRBJ2-1	TRBV9	TGTGCCAGCAGCTTTGGACAGGGGGGGACTAGGGACAATGAGCAGTTCTTC	CASSFGQGGTRDNEQFF
NA	TRBD1	TRBJ1-1	TRBV27	TGTGCCAGCAGCCTTTCTAACAGGGGGCACACTGAAGCTTTCTTT	CASSLSNRGHTEAFF
NA	NA	TRBJ2-5	TRBV7-7	TGTGCCAGCAGCTTAGGGGCGCAGCAAGAGACCCAGTACTTC	CASSLGAQQETQYF
NA	NA	TRBJ1-1	TRBV19	TGTGCCAGTAGTTATTTAATGAACACTGAAGCTTTCTTT	CASSYLMNTEAFF
NA	NA	TRBJ2-7	TRBV7-8	TGTGCCAGCAGCCTCCGGACCCAGGGTCACTACGAGCAGTACTTC	CASSLRTQGHYEQYF
NA	TRBD1	TRBJ1-4	TRBV7-2	TGTGCCAGCAGCTTGAACAGGGGGAATGAAAAACTGTTTTTT	CASSLNRGNEKLFF
NA	NA	TRBJ1-1	TRBV11-1	TGTGCCAGCAGCCTACGAGGACAGTTAAACACTGAAGCTTTCTTT	CASSLRGQLNTEAFF
NA	TRBD1	TRBJ1-1	TRBV28	TGTGGGACAGGGCTTAACACTGAAGCTTTCTTT	CGTGLNTEAFF
NA	TRBD1	TRBJ2-5	TRBV29-1	TGCAGCGTGGGGACAGGGGCAGAGACCCAGTACTTC	CSVGTGAETQYF
NA	TRBD1	TRBJ2-7	TRBV5-6	TGTGCCAGCAGCTTGTACGGACAGGGTCTATACGAGCAGTACTTC	CASSLYGQGLYEQYF
NA	TRBD2	TRBJ2-1	TRBV29-1	TGCAGCGTTGTAGGCGGCGGGAGCTCCTACAATGAGCAGTTCTTC	CSVVGGGSSYNEQFF
NA	NA	TRBJ2-7	TRBV5-1	TGCGCCAGCAGCTTGGGGCAGGGTTCCTACGAGCAGTACTTC	CASSLGQGSYEQYF
NA	NA	TRBJ1-2	TRBV6-1	TGTGCCAGCACCCCGAACGGACGGGGTGGCTACACCTTC	CASTPNGRGGYTF
NA	NA	TRBJ2-1	TRBV10-3	TGTGCCATCAGTGAGGGACAGGGAGGGTACAATGAGCAGTTCTTC	CAISEGQGGYNEQFF
NA	NA	TRBJ1-5	TRBV7-3	TGTGCCAGCAGCCCCCGGGGGTCTATCAATCAGCCCCAGCATTTT	CASSPRGSINQPQHF
once	NA	TRBJ1-1	TRBV28	TGTGCCACCCGGGTGGCCATGAACACTGAAGCTTTCTTT	CATRVAMNTEAFF